The 3 T cell receptor beta chains reported below all come from one sample, sequenced in a study of blood T cell repertoires in COVID-19. Assay: immunoSEQ multiplex PCR; the TCRdb copy retains only in-frame clones and omits some. Here the sample spans around 80,000 clones, about 82% being singletons. The sample taken for sequencing was peripheral blood. These receptors originate from a man aged 50 to 59 with COVID-19, enrolled during active disease.

The V call is TRBV6-6, the J call TRBJ1-2, with TRBD1 identical over 8 bases. The CDR3 contains 13 residues. V shed 7 bases, J shed 4 bases, and the junction held 5 bases outside the gene matches. CDR1 and CDR2 from the germline V gene are MNHNY and SVGAGI (reference sequence). CDR3 sequence reads: CASTDRGGYGYTF. The CDR3 DNA reads as TGTGCCAGCACTGACAGGGGAGGCTATGGCTACACCTTC.

This clone was recorded only once. V usage is TRBV10-1 and J usage is TRBJ1-5; the match to TRBD1 covers 12 bases. Germline assignment: CDR1 WNHNN and CDR2 SYGVQD (reference sequence). This CDR3 is built from 18 residues. V trimming: 4 bases; J trimming: 6 bases; junction bases outside the gene matches: 13. The CDR3 sequence is CASSGRDRGPDHAQPQHF. For the CDR3, the DNA is TGCGCCAGCAGTGGACGGGACAGGGGGCCAGATCATGCTCAGCCCCAGCATTTT.

The chain is built from TRBV6-5 and TRBJ2-1; 8 bases line up with TRBD1. V shed 7 bases, J shed 9 bases, and the junction held 8 bases outside the gene matches. The germline gives CDR1 MNHEY, CDR2 SVGAGI. This CDR3 is 13 amino acids long. The CDR3 protein is CASTPDRGSEQFF. Written as DNA, the CDR3 is TGTGCCAGCACCCCAGACAGGGGAAGTGAGCAGTTCTTC.